Sequencing of this T cell receptor (beta chain) was carried out in a study of CD8+ T cells in alopecia areata. The wider study: A regimen of oral tofacitinib, 5 to 10 mg twice daily, was given to treated patients. Notes on the study in general: Treatment with tofacitinib significantly lowered scalp clonality and reduced expanded CD8+ clones among the top 100. In scalp samples, resident alphabeta T cells of normal skin are also sequenced.

The count of this clone is one. Its target is unknown. The treatment here: oral pan-JAK inhibitor, 5-10 mg twice daily. T lymphocytes (CD4+ and CD8+) were sorted from PBMCs. Sequencing templates came from extracted RNA that was reverse transcribed into cDNA. TCRdb's table, derived via immunoSEQ multiplex PCR, lists solely in-frame clones and lacks some. Of some 220,000 clones in the sample, roughly 56% were seen once. This receptor was taken from a human donor with alopecia areata. This sample comprised CD4+ T cells sorted from blood, obtained at week 4, from a patient treated with tofacitinib.

The CDR3 protein is CASSVPGLATYEQYF. In DNA, the CDR3 is TGTGCCAGCAGCGTCCCGGGACTAGCTACCTACGAGCAGTACTTC. V gene TRBV7-2 combines with J gene TRBJ2-7, with 9 bases lining up with TRBD2. V trimming: 5 bases; J trimming: 2 bases; junction bases outside the gene matches: 7. The CDR3 covers 15 residues. Germline CDR1 is SGHTA and CDR2 is FQGNSA.